Following are 5 T cell receptor beta chains from one sample sequenced in a study of CXCR3-negative and CXCR3-positive naive CD8 T cells (dated by TCRdb to 2018 to 2020). These receptors' targets are unknown. What the work shows at the level of the full study, not this receptor alone: TRB CDR3s from CXCR3-positive naive cells showed higher hydrophobicity (lower Kidera factor 4), lower energy, and higher strength and volume indices than CXCR3-negative naive cells.

Data came from a NextSeq 550. The Human TCR Profiling Kit (MiLaboratory) was used to prepare UMI-labeled 5' RACE TRB cDNA libraries. TCRdb reprocessed the reads, so every CDR3 protein sequence counts as one entry and DNA is not shown. The record for this sample contains over 150,000 distinct CDR3 sequences. The top ten constitute 0.45% to 0.55% of the sample. What was sequenced was naive CXCR3+ CD8+ T cells from blood. The cell subset or site label on this specimen signifies: CD45RO-CCR7+CD27+CD95- naive CD8+ T cells expressing CXCR3 (TNR3+). These receptors all come from a human donor in good health. Some clones in this sample may be carry-over from other donors' samples.

The chain is built from TRBV6-5 and TRBJ2-2. This CDR3 region has 12 residues. Germline V gene sequence: CDR1 MNHEY, CDR2 SVGAGI. Here the CDR3 reads CASSPETGVLFF.

The genes are TRBV6-2 or TRBV6-3 and TRBJ1-4. The CDR3 has 15 amino acids. From germline, CDR1 is MNHEY and CDR2 SVGEGT. The chain's CDR3 is CASRVTWRESEKLFF.

This CDR3 reads CALGGANVLTF. This sequence joins TRBV12-3 or TRBV12-4 and TRBJ2-6. The CDR3 is made up of 11 amino acids.

This chain connects TRBV12-3 or TRBV12-4 to TRBJ2-6; TCRdb designates TRBD1, a call that cannot be tested without DNA. The CDR3 sequence is 18 residues long. CDR3 region: CASSLGTGRGSGANVLTF.

The chain links TRBV6-2 or TRBV6-3 to TRBJ2-1; absent DNA, TCRdb's TRBD1 call cannot be checked. Germline assignment: CDR1 MNHEY and CDR2 SVGEGT. The CDR3 runs 15 residues. The chain's CDR3 is CASSYVGGAYNEQFF.